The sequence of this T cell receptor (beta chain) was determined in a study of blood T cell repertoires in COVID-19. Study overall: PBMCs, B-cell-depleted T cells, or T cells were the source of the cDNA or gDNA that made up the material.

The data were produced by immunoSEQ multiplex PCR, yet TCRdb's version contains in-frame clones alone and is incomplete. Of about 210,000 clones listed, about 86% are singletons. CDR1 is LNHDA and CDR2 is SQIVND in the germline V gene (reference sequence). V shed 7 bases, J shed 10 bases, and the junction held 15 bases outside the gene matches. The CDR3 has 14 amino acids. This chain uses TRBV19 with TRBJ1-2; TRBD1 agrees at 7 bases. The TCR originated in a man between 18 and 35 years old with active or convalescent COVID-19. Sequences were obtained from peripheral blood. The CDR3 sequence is CASTMRGRADPYTF. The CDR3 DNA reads TGTGCCAGTACCATGAGGGGGCGCGCGGATCCCTACACCTTC.